Listed here is a single TCR beta chain. What it recognizes is unknown. The data were obtained in a study of monozygotic twins with inflammatory bowel disease. Germline V CDR1 and CDR2: SEHNR, FQNEAQ (reference sequence). The CDR3 has 14 residues. Template switching introduced UMIs that contain a 6-nucleotide sample barcode. TCRdb reworked the 5' RACE reads into one entry per CDR3 protein, no DNA. The sample has 350,000 to 400,000 distinct CDR3 sequences; the top ten hold 2.5% to 3%. Study conclusions and caveats: Findings did not support one strong IBD-associated signal or clonotype.

This sequence originates from a human donor with ulcerative colitis or Crohn's disease, or a healthy co-twin of an affected twin (not recorded which). V gene TRBV7-9 combines with J gene TRBJ2-7. The specimen sequenced was blood. This chain's CDR3 is CASSLDVGFYEQYF.